These T cell receptor beta chains were read from a single sample in a study of cytomegalovirus exposure and HLA in healthy donors. TCRdb's table, derived via immunoSEQ multiplex PCR, lists solely in-frame clones and lacks some. This repertoire shows tens of thousands of clones, roughly four fifths found once; its top ten account for under 2%. Specimen: PBMCs. Every receptor here comes from a young man in good health and CMV-seronegative. The CDR3 runs from the conserved cysteine through the conserved F or W. D genes are given only for firm matches. Size is stated for part of the rows, as once, few or many counts, or as a class when the clone is expanded.

D gene	J gene	clone size	V gene	CDR3 length	CDR3 DNA	CDR3 protein
TRBD1	TRBJ2-7	-	TRBV2	13	TGTGCCACCAGGGACAGGGCCATCAACGAGCAGTACTTC	CATRDRAINEQYF
TRBD1	TRBJ2-7	few	TRBV5-6	19	TGTGCCAGCAGCCCAGCAATGACCCGGACAGGGACAAGCTCCTACGAGCAGTACTTC	CASSPAMTRTGTSSYEQYF
TRBD1	TRBJ2-3	-	TRBV19	15	TGTGCCAGTAGTATAGGAAGGGGGCTTGTAGCTACGCAGTATTTT	CASSIGRGLVATQYF
TRBD1	TRBJ1-6	few	TRBV19	14	TGTGCCAGTAGTCTACAGGGGGCAGGTTCACCCCTCCACTTT	CASSLQGAGSPLHF
-	TRBJ2-2	-	TRBV28	15	TGTGCCAGCAGCCTCGGAGGGGCGAACACCGGGGAGCTGTTTTTT	CASSLGGANTGELFF
TRBD1	TRBJ1-1	-	TRBV28	14	TGTGCCAGCGAAACAGGGGCCATGAACACTGAAGCTTTCTTT	CASETGAMNTEAFF
TRBD1	TRBJ1-2	-	TRBV5-1	15	TGCGCCAGCAGCTTGGAGGGACAGAGAACCTATGGCTACACCTTC	CASSLEGQRTYGYTF
TRBD1	TRBJ1-5	-	TRBV6-5	14	TGTGCCAGCAGTTACCGGACAGGGAATCAGCCCCAGCATTTT	CASSYRTGNQPQHF
-	TRBJ2-7	few	TRBV5-1	14	TGCGCCAGCAGCTTGGACAGAAGGTTATACGAGCAGTACTTC	CASSLDRRLYEQYF
TRBD1	TRBJ1-2	-	TRBV15	13	TGTGCCACCAGCAAGGACAGGGGATATGGCTACACCTTC	CATSKDRGYGYTF
TRBD1	TRBJ2-7	-	TRBV5-6	14	TGTGCCAGCAGCCCATGGGACAGGACCTACGAGCAGTACTTC	CASSPWDRTYEQYF
TRBD2	TRBJ2-1	-	TRBV4-3	15	TGCGCCAGCAGCCCCGGGACTAGCGGGCCGCATGAGCAGTTCTTC	CASSPGTSGPHEQFF
TRBD1	TRBJ1-4	-	TRBV19	16	TGTGCCAGTAGTACGGACAGGGGGAGCTTGTATGAAAAACTGTTTTTT	CASSTDRGSLYEKLFF
TRBD1	TRBJ2-7	-	TRBV10-3	14	TGTGCCATCAGTGGGGGGGACAGGGGAATCGAGCAGTACTTC	CAISGGDRGIEQYF
TRBD2	TRBJ2-1	-	TRBV11-2	17	TGTGCCAGCAGCTCCCACGGCCAGCGGGGGGGCCACAATGAGCAGTTCTTC	CASSSHGQRGGHNEQFF
TRBD2	TRBJ2-1	once	TRBV5-4	15	TGTGCCAGCAGCGGACTAGCGGGGGGCTTTAATGAGCAGTTCTTC	CASSGLAGGFNEQFF
TRBD2	TRBJ2-3	-	TRBV7-9	18	TGTGCCAGCAGCTTCTCGCCTTGGACTAGCGGGAGGGCAGATACGCAGTATTTT	CASSFSPWTSGRADTQYF
TRBD1	TRBJ2-1	-	TRBV4-3	18	TGCGCCAGCAGCCAAGATATCACCTGGGGACAGCAGTACAATGAGCAGTTCTTC	CASSQDITWGQQYNEQFF
-	TRBJ1-6	-	TRBV5-6	15	TGTGCCAGCAGCTTGATGCAGGGTGGTTATTCACCCCTCCACTTT	CASSLMQGGYSPLHF
-	TRBJ2-7	-	TRBV10-3	12	TGTGCCATCAGAGCGGAAACCTACGAGCAGTACTTC	CAIRAETYEQYF
TRBD1	TRBJ1-5	-	TRBV5-6	18	TGTGCCAGCAGCCAAGTGCAAAGACAGGGGTTGAGCAATCAGCCCCAGCATTTT	CASSQVQRQGLSNQPQHF
-	TRBJ1-1	-	TRBV30	12	TGTGCCTGGAGTGCAGGGAACACTGAAGCTTTCTTT	CAWSAGNTEAFF
TRBD1	TRBJ1-2	-	TRBV4-2	15	TGTGCCAGCAGCCAAGATTATGGACAGGACTATGGCTACACCTTC	CASSQDYGQDYGYTF
-	TRBJ1-1	-	TRBV4-1	15	TGCGCCAGCAGCCAAGATCCGCTAGAATTGACTGAAGCTTTCTTT	CASSQDPLELTEAFF
-	TRBJ1-5	-	TRBV11-2	15	TGTGCCAGCAGCGTAGAGACACAGAGCAATCAGCCCCAGCATTTT	CASSVETQSNQPQHF
TRBD1	TRBJ1-5	-	TRBV6-1	15	TGTGCCAGCACGAAAACAGGGGGCGTCAATCAGCCCCAGCATTTT	CASTKTGGVNQPQHF
TRBD1	TRBJ2-7	-	TRBV6-5	15	TGTGCCAGCAGTAGATTCCGGGACAGGGGGGTCGAGCAGTACTTC	CASSRFRDRGVEQYF
-	TRBJ1-1	-	TRBV11-2	17	TGTGCCAGCAGCTTAGCGCCCGGACACATTGGGGACACTGAAGCTTTCTTT	CASSLAPGHIGDTEAFF
TRBD1	TRBJ2-5	-	TRBV6-5	15	TGTGCCAGCAGTTTAGGGGACAGGGGAAGAGAGACCCAGTACTTC	CASSLGDRGRETQYF
TRBD1	TRBJ2-7	-	TRBV7-8	13	TGTGCCACTGGGGACAGGAGCTCCTACGAGCAGTACTTC	CATGDRSSYEQYF
-	TRBJ2-3	-	TRBV27	14	TGTGCCAGCAGTTTAACTAAAGCGGCAGATACGCAGTATTTT	CASSLTKAADTQYF
-	TRBJ2-1	-	TRBV7-2	19	TGTGCCAGCAGCTTATCAGGTTCTACTTTTATCAGCTCCTACAATGAGCAGTTCTTC	CASSLSGSTFISSYNEQFF
TRBD2	TRBJ2-2	-	TRBV11-2	17	TGTGCCAGCAGCCTCTACTGGTCTAGCGGGAACACCGGGGAGCTGTTTTTT	CASSLYWSSGNTGELFF
-	TRBJ2-3	-	TRBV19	16	TGTGCCAGTAGTGGCCCAGGGGCTGGTAGCACAGATACGCAGTATTTT	CASSGPGAGSTDTQYF
-	TRBJ2-7	-	TRBV6-5	15	TGTGCCAGCAGTTACGTCCAGGGAGGATCCTACGAGCAGTACTTC	CASSYVQGGSYEQYF
TRBD2	TRBJ2-7	-	TRBV6-6	15	TGTGCCAGCAGTCTCCAGGCGGGAGGGCCTTACGAGCAGTACTTC	CASSLQAGGPYEQYF
-	TRBJ2-3	-	TRBV6-5	13	TGTGCCAGCAGAGACTCGTTCACAGATACGCAGTATTTT	CASRDSFTDTQYF
-	TRBJ1-1	-	TRBV30	12	TGTGCCTGTTCCAGGGTGAGCACTGAAGCTTTCTTT	CACSRVSTEAFF
TRBD2	TRBJ2-7	-	TRBV7-2	16	TGTGCCAGCAGCTTAGTGGGACTAGCGAGCTCCTACGAGCAGTACTTC	CASSLVGLASSYEQYF
-	TRBJ1-5	-	TRBV10-3	14	TGTGCCATCAGTGGGGGACTGACCAATCAGCCCCAGCATTTT	CAISGGLTNQPQHF
-	TRBJ1-5	few	TRBV30	12	TGTGCCTGGAGTGTACCGGGTCAGCCCCAGCATTTT	CAWSVPGQPQHF
-	TRBJ1-1	once	TRBV6-5	15	TGTGCCAGCAGTTCCCCCTTGGTGGGGGGAACTGAAGCTTTCTTT	CASSSPLVGGTEAFF
-	TRBJ1-5	-	TRBV2	13	TGTGCCAGCAGCCCCGAGCCTACCCTGCCCCAGCATTTT	CASSPEPTLPQHF
-	TRBJ1-4	-	TRBV9	14	TGTGCCAGCACCAGTATATGGGGGGATGAAAAACTGTTTTTT	CASTSIWGDEKLFF
TRBD1	TRBJ1-2	few	TRBV28	12	TGTGCCAGCAGTTCGGGACAGGGGGGCTACACCTTC	CASSSGQGGYTF
-	TRBJ2-1	-	TRBV19	12	TGTGCCAGTAGTCTCCAGAACAATGAGCAGTTCTTC	CASSLQNNEQFF